This T cell receptor beta chain was captured in a study of metastatic and nonmetastatic thyroid tumors. Study-wide context: Samples came from malignant and benign thyroid patients, and repertoires were compared across blood and tumor or nodule tissue. Whole-study results and caveats: According to reports, the diversity of TCR beta was significantly higher in malignant thyroid tumors than in benign nodules, and this held in both blood and tumor samples.

This clone counts as medium-sized. Its antigen is undetermined. Germline CDR1 and CDR2: MNHEY and SVGAGI. V lost 2 bases to trimming and J lost 6 bases; unmatched junction nucleotides: 3. The CDR3 has 13 amino acids. Until they underwent thyroid surgery, no patient had received any treatment. Original processing methods: Using the CDR3 differences seen across clinicopathological groups, the authors built a distant-metastasis classifier for papillary thyroid cancer, which was meant to discriminate distant-metastatic patients. TCRdb re-called the PCR reads via MiXCR. The authors' filters were not applied to this entry. The table has 30,000 to 35,000 clones, 15% seen once.

This chain links TRBV6-5 with TRBJ2-7; the match to TRBD1 covers 8 bases. Sample: blood. The sequence was obtained from a male donor with papillary thyroid cancer or a benign thyroid nodule (not recorded which). Some clones in this sample may be carry-over from other donors' samples. CDR3 sequence reads: CASSYGQGSEQYF. In DNA, the CDR3 is TGTGCCAGCAGTTACGGACAGGGCTCCGAGCAGTACTTC.